Detailed here is one T cell receptor (beta chain). PCR used 60 Vbeta primers and 13 Jbeta primers. The assay was immunoSEQ multiplex PCR, and TCRdb's table has in-frame clones only and misses some. The sample has some 150,000 clones, about 72% seen once. The record originates from a study of cytomegalovirus exposure and HLA in healthy donors. Germline-derived CDR1 and CDR2 are MNHEY and SVGAGI. Trimming at V came to 5 bases and at J to 0 bases, leaving 3 bases not matched to a gene. The CDR3 runs to 15 residues. The clonotype was recovered from a man aged 40-50 years in good health and CMV-seronegative. The chain has TRBV6-5 and TRBJ2-3; 9 bases map to TRBD2. The sample taken for sequencing was PBMCs. CDR3: CASSQTSGSTDTQYF. CDR3 coding DNA: TGTGCCAGCAGTCAGACTAGCGGTAGCACAGATACGCAGTATTTT.